The rows below give T cell receptor beta chains drawn from one sample of a study of T cell responses to AZD1222 COVID-19 vaccine. TCRdb's table, derived via immunoSEQ multiplex PCR, lists solely in-frame clones and lacks some. The table lists approximately 220,000 clones, roughly 91% of them singletons. Sequencing was performed on peripheral blood, taken on day 0 of MenACWY control vaccination. The receptors originated from an adult in good health. Both conserved end residues are part of each CDR3. Each record gives: V gene, J gene, clone size, D gene, CDR3 DNA, CDR3 protein. A D gene is named only where the DNA matches it firmly. Not every row has a clone size; where given, it reads once, few, many or a size class.

>TRBV18|TRBJ1-1|NA|NA
TGTGCCAGCTCACCACAGACGGGAATATACACTGAAGCTTTCTTT
CASSPQTGIYTEAFF
>TRBV5-1|TRBJ1-1|NA|NA
TGCGCCAGCAGCTTGTCAGCGGATAAAAACACTGAAGCTTTCTTT
CASSLSADKNTEAFF
>TRBV15|TRBJ1-4|NA|NA
TGTGCCACCAGCCCGATGAAGGAGAAACTGTTTTTT
CATSPMKEKLFF
>TRBV7-2|TRBJ1-4|NA|NA
TGTGCCAGCAGGCCCCAGGGTTCGGAAAAACTGTTTTTT
CASRPQGSEKLFF
>TRBV3-1/TRBV3-2|TRBJ2-7|NA|NA
TGTGCCAGCAGTCCAAGTGGAGTAAGGCGGTCCTCCTACGAGCAGTACTTC
CASSPSGVRRSSYEQYF
>TRBV4-2|TRBJ1-1|once|NA
TGTGCCAGCAGCCAAGATCGGCAGGGCACTGAAGCTTTCTTT
CASSQDRQGTEAFF
>TRBV19|TRBJ2-7|NA|NA
TGTGCCAGTACGGGACCGCAGGGGCACGAGCAGTACTTC
CASTGPQGHEQYF
>TRBV7-2|TRBJ1-6|NA|TRBD1
TGTGCCAGCGTTGAGACAGGGGCCAATTCACCCCTCCACTTT
CASVETGANSPLHF
>TRBV27|TRBJ2-7|NA|TRBD1
TGTGCCAGCGCCATGGGCAGGGGGCTCGAGCAGTACTTC
CASAMGRGLEQYF
>TRBV18|TRBJ1-5|NA|NA
TGTGCCAGCTCACCAACTGCCGGGGCGAGAGATCAGCCCCAGCATTTT
CASSPTAGARDQPQHF
>TRBV30|TRBJ1-3|NA|TRBD1
TGTGCCTGGGGGATGGGACAGATCTCTGGAAACACCATATATTTT
CAWGMGQISGNTIYF
>TRBV5-1|TRBJ1-1|NA|NA
TGCGCCAGCAGATTGCTTACGAACACTGAAGCTTTCTTT
CASRLLTNTEAFF
>TRBV2|TRBJ2-3|once|NA
TGTGCCAGCAGTGTCAGGGCAGATACGCAGTATTTT
CASSVRADTQYF
>TRBV6-1|TRBJ2-7|once|NA
TGTGCCAGCAGTGACGTCAGGGTCGGCTACGAGCAGTACTTC
CASSDVRVGYEQYF
>TRBV5-1|TRBJ2-2|NA|TRBD1
TGCGCCAGCAGCTCGCGGACAGGGGGAACCGGGGAGCTGTTTTTT
CASSSRTGGTGELFF
>TRBV24-1|TRBJ2-7|NA|NA
TGTGCCACCAGTGATGGTCCCCGGCGACAGACCTACGAGCAGTACTTC
CATSDGPRRQTYEQYF
>TRBV6-1|TRBJ1-6|once|TRBD1
TGTGCCAGCAGTGAGGACAGGTCCTATAATTCACCCCTCCACTTT
CASSEDRSYNSPLHF
>TRBV5-6|TRBJ2-7|NA|NA
TGTGCCAGCAGCTTGGCGTACGAGCAGTACTTC
CASSLAYEQYF
>TRBV2|TRBJ1-1|NA|NA
TGTGCCAGCAGTATCTTTATGAACACTGAAGCTTTCTTT
CASSIFMNTEAFF
>TRBV3-1/TRBV3-2|TRBJ1-2|NA|NA
TGTGCCAGCAGAGAACAGGGTCGAAACTATGGCTACACCTTC
CASREQGRNYGYTF
>TRBV7-9|TRBJ2-3|NA|NA
TGTGCCAGCAGCTTAGCATTTTCGGGGGACGTTGCAGATACGCAGTATTTT
CASSLAFSGDVADTQYF
>TRBV27|TRBJ1-5|NA|NA
TGTGCCAGCACCTTAAAGGGTGGCAATCAGCCCCAGCATTTT
CASTLKGGNQPQHF
>TRBV28|TRBJ1-1|NA|NA
TGTGCCAGCAGTTTACTATGGGGAGACACTGAAGCTTTCTTT
CASSLLWGDTEAFF
>TRBV5-4|TRBJ1-1|NA|TRBD1
TGTGCCAGCAGCTGGGGACAGAACATGAACACTGAAGCTTTCTTT
CASSWGQNMNTEAFF
>TRBV2|TRBJ1-2|NA|TRBD1
TGTGCCAGCAATAGACAGGGCTTAGACTATGGCTACACCTTC
CASNRQGLDYGYTF
>TRBV12-3/TRBV12-4|TRBJ1-5|NA|NA
TGTGCCAGCAGTTTGGGGGGAGGCCAGCCCCAGCATTTT
CASSLGGGQPQHF
>TRBV2|TRBJ1-2|NA|TRBD1
TGTGCCAGCAGGCTGCCGGGACAGAATAACTATGGCTACACCTTC
CASRLPGQNNYGYTF
>TRBV6-5|TRBJ1-5|NA|NA
TGTGCCAGCGGACGGTATCAGCCCCAGCATTTT
CASGRYQPQHF
>TRBV4-1|TRBJ1-2|NA|NA
TGCGCCAGCAGCCAAGACCCCCATGGGGCCGGCTACACCTTC
CASSQDPHGAGYTF
>TRBV20-1|TRBJ1-1|NA|NA
TGCAGGGCGACGGGCGGCACTGAAGCTTTCTTT
CRATGGTEAFF
>TRBV6-1|TRBJ1-6|NA|NA
TGTGCCAGCAGTGAAGTACTGTTTCGGCCACCCCTCCACTTT
CASSEVLFRPPLHF
>TRBV6-5|TRBJ1-3|NA|NA
TGTGCCAGCAGTTACTCGGGGACTGTGGGAAACACCATATATTTT
CASSYSGTVGNTIYF
>TRBV21-1|TRBJ2-3|NA|NA
TGTGCCAGCAGCAAAGTCGGGAGGGGGCGCCTCCATACGCAGTATTTT
CASSKVGRGRLHTQYF
>TRBV5-4|TRBJ2-7|NA|TRBD1
TGTGCCAGCAGCTTTGGGACAGGAGGCTACGAGCAGTACTTC
CASSFGTGGYEQYF
>TRBV25-1|TRBJ2-4|NA|NA
TGTGCCAGCAGTGAGGGCGGCAGCAAAAACATTCAGTACTTC
CASSEGGSKNIQYF
>TRBV7-2|TRBJ2-7|NA|NA
TGTGCCAGCAGCTTCCAAGAGGGGGGGCCCTACGAGCAGTACTTC
CASSFQEGGPYEQYF
>TRBV6-2/TRBV6-3|TRBJ2-3|NA|NA
TGTGCCAGCAGTTACTTGGGGGCCCGTATGGTCACAGATACGCAGTATTTT
CASSYLGARMVTDTQYF
>TRBV9|TRBJ2-2|NA|NA
TGTGCCAGCAGCGTGGCTCCGGGACACACGAACACCGGGGAGCTGTTTTTT
CASSVAPGHTNTGELFF
>TRBV7-2|TRBJ2-4|NA|TRBD1
TGTGCCAGCAGCTTAGAAAGGACAGGGTTGAAGTACTTC
CASSLERTGLKYF